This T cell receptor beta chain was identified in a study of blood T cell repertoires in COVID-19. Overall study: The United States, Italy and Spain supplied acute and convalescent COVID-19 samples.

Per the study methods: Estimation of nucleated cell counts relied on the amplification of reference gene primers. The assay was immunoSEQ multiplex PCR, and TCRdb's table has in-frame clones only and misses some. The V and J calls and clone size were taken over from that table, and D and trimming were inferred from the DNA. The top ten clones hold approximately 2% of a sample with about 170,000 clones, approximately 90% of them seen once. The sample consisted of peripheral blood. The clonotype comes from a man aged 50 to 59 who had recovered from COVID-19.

CDR3: CAWSQGVLSEQYF. In DNA form, the CDR3 reads TGTGCCTGGAGTCAGGGTGTTTTAAGCGAGCAGTACTTC. This chain links TRBV30 with TRBJ2-7, with D possibly matching TRBD1 (5 bases). Between the trimmed V and J ends, which lost 2 bases and 6 bases, there was a span of 14 bases. In germline, CDR1 is GTSNPN, CDR2 SVGIG (reference sequence). CDR3 length: 13 amino acids.